This TCR beta chain came from a study of cytomegalovirus exposure and HLA in healthy donors. The PCR had 60 Vbeta and 13 Jbeta primers. The protocol was immunoSEQ multiplex PCR, while the TCRdb copy is restricted to in-frame clones and leaves out a portion. The sample records around 130,000 clones, roughly four fifths being singletons. Trimming took 6 bases from V and 4 from J; bases not matched to a gene: 16. Germline V gives CDR1 SQVTM, CDR2 ANQGSEA. The CDR3 contains 16 residues. This rearrangement joins TRBV29-1 to TRBJ2-5; 8 positions agree with TRBD1. Sequencing was done on a sample of PBMCs. This clonotype originated in a woman between 50 and 59 years old in good health and CMV-seronegative. In nucleotides, the CDR3 is TGCAGCGTCGAACCCATGGGCAGGGGGCTTTTAGAGACCCAGTACTTC. It yields the protein CSVEPMGRGLLETQYF.